This T cell receptor (beta chain) is from a study of T-cell memory formation after mild COVID-19. Study-wide background: Clusters were largely donor specific. Study findings and constraints: Pre-infection memory carried some responding clones, suggesting that cross-reactive memory joined.

This clonotype was detected ten times or more. Antigen unknown. A single record per CDR3 protein comes from TCRdb applying MiXCR to the 5' RACE reads. This repertoire shows 200,000 to 300,000 distinct CDR3 sequences, roughly 9.4% found once; its top ten account for around 23%. Germline assignment: CDR1 SGHTA and CDR2 FQGNSA. V lost 7 bases to trimming and J lost 7 bases, with 14 bases between them. The CDR3 totals 12 residues. The source is a man in his late teens or twenties who had mild COVID-19 (a few samples of this study predate the infection). Cell type and time point are not known. The chain couples TRBV7-2 to TRBJ2-7, with a tentative D call TRBD2 (6 bases). The sequencing input was PBMCs or a T cell subset sorted from them (not recorded which). CDR3 residues: CASKSGGLEQYF. The CDR3 DNA reads TGTGCCAGCAAATCCGGGGGTTTGGAGCAGTACTTC. Full variable domain (rest looked up from reference TRBV7-2 and TRBJ2-7): GAGVSQSPSNKVTEKGKDVELRCDPISGHTALYWYRQSLGQGLEFLIYFQGNSAPDKSGLPSDRFSAERTGGSVSTLTIQRTQQEDSAVYLCASKSGGLEQYFGPGTRLTVT.